These 21 T cell receptor beta chains share one sample of origin, sequenced in a study of T cell responses to AZD1222 COVID-19 vaccine (dated by TCRdb to the early 2020s). The time point label here, explained by the study, means: baseline before first vaccination. Library construction relied on the immunoSEQ multiplex PCR assay. TCRdb took this table from immuneACCESS and kept in-frame rearrangements with V and J called. Such tables lack part of the clones; where checked against another copy, unresolved V genes explain under half of the gap, and the rest is unexplained. Here the sample has fewer than 85,000 clones; 88% occur a single time. Roughly a fifth of the sample lies in the top ten. Material: peripheral blood, obtained on day 0 of AZD1222 vaccination. The receptors here all came from an adult in good health.

The chain has TRBV7-9 and TRBJ1-2; no definite D call. V shed 3 bases and J shed 4 bases, with 6 bases lying between them. CDR1 is SEHNR and CDR2 is FQNEAQ in the germline V gene (reference sequence). The CDR3 totals 12 residues. The CDR3 DNA reads as TGTGCCAGCAGCTTCTCGACCTATGGCTACACCTTC. The encoded protein is CASSFSTYGYTF. Filled out from reference TRBV7-9 and TRBJ1-2, the complete variable domain reads DTGVSQNPRHKITKRGQNVTFRCDPISEHNRLYWYRQTLGQGPEFLTYFQNEAQLEKSRLLSDRFSAERPKGSFSTLEIQRTEQGDSAMYLCASSFSTYGYTFGSGTRLTVV.

This CDR3 is CASSLSGTGNSPLHF. CDR3 in DNA: TGTGCCAGCAGTTTATCGGGGACGGGGAATTCACCCCTCCACTTT. The genes are TRBV27 and TRBJ1-6; maybe TRBD1 (5 bases). The V gene lost 0 bases and the J gene lost 7 bases, with 10 bases spanning the gap. CDR1 is MNHEY and CDR2 is SMNVEV in the germline V gene (reference sequence). This CDR3 has 15 amino acids.

The rearrangement uses TRBV19 and TRBJ1-3; perhaps TRBD1 as D (6 bases). The ends were cut back, 1 base at V and 4 bases at J, with 11 bases in the middle. CDR3 size: 15 residues. Per the germline V gene, CDR1 is LNHDA and CDR2 is SQIVND (reference sequence). CDR3 loop: CASSIAQGLGNTIYF. In nucleotides, the CDR3 is TGTGCCAGTAGTATAGCTCAGGGGCTGGGAAACACCATATATTTT.

This clone appeared a few times. This chain connects TRBV6-5 to TRBJ2-1; perhaps TRBD1 as D (5 bases). Germline assignment: CDR1 MNHEY and CDR2 SVGAGI. The CDR3 has 11 amino acids. V was shortened by 8 bases and J by 11 bases, with 13 bases between the two germline ends. The CDR3 spells CASRRQGKQFF. Here the CDR3 DNA reads TGTGCCAGCCGCCGGCAGGGAAAGCAGTTCTTC.

This clone was recorded only once. The chain combines TRBV4-3 with TRBJ2-2, with 8 bases that match TRBD1. The germline CDR1 and CDR2 sequences are LGHNA and YSLEER. V gave up 6 bases and J gave up 4 bases; unmatched junction bases: 7. The CDR3 is made up of 15 amino acids. In DNA form, the CDR3 reads TGCGCCAGCAGTGACAGGGGTTTGGGCACCGGGGAGCTGTTTTTT. Translated: CASSDRGLGTGELFF.

V and J are TRBV6-7 and TRBJ1-4; TRBD1 aligns across 8 bases. TRBV6-7 is an ORF for which the function is uncertain. The trim removed 11 bases at V and 7 bases at J, leaving 18 bases unmatched. The CDR3 consists of 16 residues. The CDR3 region has the DNA TGTGCCTCCAGCCGGGACAGGATGGAGAGGGGTGAAAAACTGTTTTTT. This encodes CASSRDRMERGEKLFF.

This chain connects TRBV27 to TRBJ1-2; D unclear. This CDR3 has 10 amino acids. The germline V gene has CDR1 MNHEY and CDR2 SMNVEV (reference sequence). V was shortened by 8 bases and J by 8 bases, with 9 bases between the two germline ends. CDR3 in amino acids: CASSYGGYTF. CDR3 DNA sequence: TGTGCCAGCTCCTACGGCGGCTACACCTTC.

The chain links TRBV2 to TRBJ2-7, with 7 positions matching TRBD2. With 0 bases clipped from V and 2 bases from J, the junction kept 7 bases outside the gene matches. Germline assignment: CDR1 SNHLY and CDR2 FYNNEI. The CDR3 loop spans 16 amino acids. The CDR3 region is CASSEADGRPPYEQYF. CDR3 DNA: TGTGCCAGCAGTGAAGCGGACGGGAGGCCTCCCTACGAGCAGTACTTC.

The chain combines TRBV19 with TRBJ1-1; TRBD1 might be the D (6 bases). Trimming pared 5 bases from V and 1 base from J, leaving 8 bases between. CDR1 is LNHDA, CDR2 SQIVND, per germline (reference sequence). This CDR3 has 13 amino acids. CDR3 in DNA: TGTGCCAGTAGTTCCAGGGGGAACACTGAAGCTTTCTTT. It encodes CASSSRGNTEAFF.

The J gene is TRBJ1-2, the V gene TRBV29-1, with D possibly being TRBD1 (6 bases). Trimming removed 7 bases from V and 4 bases from J, with 13 bases in between. The CDR3 runs 12 residues. The germline gives CDR1 SQVTM, CDR2 ANQGSEA. This CDR3 reads CSAEDRSYGYTF. In DNA, the CDR3 is TGCAGCGCGGAGGACAGATCCTATGGCTACACCTTC.

This clone is medium-sized (0.01 to 0.1%) in the sample. The chain is built from TRBV7-9 and TRBJ1-6; 11 nucleotides match TRBD1. This CDR3 spans 17 amino acids. In germline, CDR1 is SEHNR, CDR2 FQNEAQ (reference sequence). Trimming at V came to 3 bases and at J to 10 bases, leaving 11 bases not matched to a gene. As DNA, the CDR3 is TGTGCCAGCAGCTTCCATGACGGACAGGGGGCCAGGTCACCCCTCCACTTT. Its translation: CASSFHDGQGARSPLHF.

This rearrangement joins TRBV5-8 to TRBJ1-5, with 8 bases identical to TRBD1. Germline CDR1 reads SGHTS; CDR2 reads YDEGEE. The CDR3 contains 16 residues. The ends lost 1 base at V and 3 bases at J; junction bases unmatched: 6. CDR3 sequence reads: CASSLYPGQDNQPQHF. DNA of the CDR3: TGTGCCAGCAGCTTGTATCCGGGACAGGACAATCAGCCCCAGCATTTT.

J is TRBJ2-7 and V is TRBV28; no firm D call. This CDR3 spans 15 amino acids. In germline, CDR1 is MDHEN, CDR2 SYDVKM. Trimming shortened V by 2 bases and J by 0 bases, and 11 bases separated the two germline ends. The CDR3 DNA reads as TGTGCCAGCAGTTTAACCCCAATCAGCTCCTACGAGCAGTACTTC. It codes for CASSLTPISSYEQYF.

This rearrangement joins TRBV7-3 to TRBJ1-1; D uncertain. CDR1 is SGHTA, CDR2 FQGTGA, per germline. V was trimmed by 3 bases and J by 3 bases, leaving 14 bases between them. CDR3 length: 15 amino acids. This CDR3 reads CASSLVPVVYTEAFF. The DNA of the CDR3 is TGTGCCAGCAGCTTGGTTCCGGTAGTCTACACTGAAGCTTTCTTT.

This sequence joins TRBV9 and TRBJ2-3; 7 positions match TRBD2. Germline CDR1 and CDR2: SGDLS and YYNGEE. CDR3 length: 16 residues. Losses at the gene ends were 0 bases for V and 6 bases for J; bases not matched to a gene: 10. CDR3 DNA: TGTGCCAGCAGCGTAGCGGTTGGCGGGAGAGGTGATACGCAGTATTTT. This codes for CASSVAVGGRGDTQYF.

The chain uses TRBV28 and TRBJ2-3; TRBD2 matches at 8 bases. CDR3 size: 14 residues. CDR1 is MDHEN, CDR2 SYDVKM, per germline. Germline trimming cut 3 bases from V and 5 bases from J; bases unmatched to any gene: 4. In nucleotides, the CDR3 is TGTGCCAGCAGTTTCGGCGCGGGAGGAGATACGCAGTATTTT. It yields the protein CASSFGAGGDTQYF.

The V gene is TRBV27, the J gene TRBJ2-1; perhaps TRBD1 as D (5 bases). V was pared by 1 base and J by 7 bases, with 11 bases between. CDR1 MNHEY and CDR2 SMNVEV come from the germline V gene (reference sequence). CDR3 length: 14 residues. Written as DNA, the CDR3 is TGTGCCAGCAGTTTATTCGGGCAGGGAAATGAGCAGTTCTTC. Protein: CASSLFGQGNEQFF.

The CDR3 nucleotides read TGTGCCAGCAGTGTACTGGCGGGAGTCCGCCATGAGCAGTTCTTC. Amino acids: CASSVLAGVRHEQFF. The rearrangement uses TRBV6-4 and TRBJ2-1, with 7 bases aligning to TRBD2. Trimming took 4 bases from V and 8 from J; bases not matched to a gene: 11. This CDR3 region has 15 residues. Germline CDR1 is MRHNA and CDR2 is SNTAGT.

This clone is a singleton in its sample. This rearrangement joins TRBV4-1 to TRBJ2-3; tentatively, D is TRBD2 (5 bases). V lost 4 bases to trimming and J lost 6 bases, with 23 bases between them. CDR3 length: 17 residues. The germline CDR1 and CDR2 sequences are MGHRA and YSYEKL. In DNA form, the CDR3 reads TGCGCCAGCAGCCCCAGAGGAGGAAGGGAATCGTGGGATACGCAGTATTTT. Translated, it gives CASSPRGGRESWDTQYF.

This clone is classed as large. V gene TRBV27 combines with J gene TRBJ2-7; D may correspond to TRBD1 or TRBD2 (5 bases each). Between the trimmed V and J ends, which lost 3 bases and 3 bases, there was a span of 21 bases. CDR1 is MNHEY and CDR2 is SMNVEV in the germline V gene (reference sequence). The length of the CDR3 is 17 residues. The CDR3 reads CASSFRTPRQRDYEQYF. The CDR3 nucleotides are TGTGCCAGCAGTTTTCGGACACCGAGACAGAGGGACTACGAGCAGTACTTC.

V gene TRBV3-1 (or the pseudogene TRBV3-2) combines with J gene TRBJ2-7; TRBD1 matches at 8 bases. CDR3 length: 16 residues. V lost 0 bases, J lost 1 base, and 5 bases stayed unmatched. CDR1 and CDR2 from the germline V gene are LGHDT and YNNKEL (reference sequence). The CDR3 DNA reads as TGTGCCAGCAGCCAAGATAGTCGGACAGGGTCCTACGAGCAGTACTTC. The encoded protein is CASSQDSRTGSYEQYF.